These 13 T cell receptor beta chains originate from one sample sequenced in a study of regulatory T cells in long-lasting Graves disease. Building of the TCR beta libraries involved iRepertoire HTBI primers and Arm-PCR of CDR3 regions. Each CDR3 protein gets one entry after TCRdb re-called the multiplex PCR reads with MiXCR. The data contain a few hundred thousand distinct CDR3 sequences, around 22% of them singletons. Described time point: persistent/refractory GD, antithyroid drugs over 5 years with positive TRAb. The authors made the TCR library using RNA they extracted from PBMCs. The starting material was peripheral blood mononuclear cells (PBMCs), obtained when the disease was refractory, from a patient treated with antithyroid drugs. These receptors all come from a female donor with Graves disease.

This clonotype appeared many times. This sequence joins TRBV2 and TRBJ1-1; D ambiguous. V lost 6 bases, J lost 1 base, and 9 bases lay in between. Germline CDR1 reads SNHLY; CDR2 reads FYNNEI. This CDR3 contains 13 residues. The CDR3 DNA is TGTGCCAGCAGCGCAGGCAGGAACACTGAAGCTTTCTTT. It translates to CASSAGRNTEAFF.

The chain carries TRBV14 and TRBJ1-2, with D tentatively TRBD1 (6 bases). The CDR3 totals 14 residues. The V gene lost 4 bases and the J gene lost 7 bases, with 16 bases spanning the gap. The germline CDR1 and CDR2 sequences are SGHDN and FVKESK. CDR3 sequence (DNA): TGTGCCAGCAGCCGGATCAGGGGTATAGGTGGCTACACCTTC. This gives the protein CASSRIRGIGGYTF.

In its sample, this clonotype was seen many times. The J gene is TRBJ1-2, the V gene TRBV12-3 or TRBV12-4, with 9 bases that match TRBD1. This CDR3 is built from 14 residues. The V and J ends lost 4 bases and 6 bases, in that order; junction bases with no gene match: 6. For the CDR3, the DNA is TGTGCCAGCAGTTCCGTTACAGGGGGCCATGGCTACACCTTC. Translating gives CASSSVTGGHGYTF.

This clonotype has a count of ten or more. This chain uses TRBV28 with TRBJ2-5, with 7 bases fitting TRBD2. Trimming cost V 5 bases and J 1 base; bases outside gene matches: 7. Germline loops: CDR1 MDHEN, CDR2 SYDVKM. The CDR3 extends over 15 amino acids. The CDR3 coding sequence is TGTGCCAGCAGTCGGTGGACTAGTCCCCAAGAGACCCAGTACTTC. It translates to CASSRWTSPQETQYF. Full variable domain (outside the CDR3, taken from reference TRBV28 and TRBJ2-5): DVKVTQSSRYLVKRTGEKVFLECVQDMDHENMFWYRQDPGLGLRLIYFSYDVKMKEKGDIPEGYSVSREKKERFSLILESASTNQTSMYLCASSRWTSPQETQYFGPGTRLLVL.

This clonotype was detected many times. The CDR3 DNA reads TGTGCCTGGAGTGGACACTCGGTTGAAGCTTTCTTT. This encodes CAWSGHSVEAFF. This chain joins TRBV30 and TRBJ1-1; D is uncertain. This CDR3 spans 12 amino acids. Germline loops: CDR1 GTSNPN, CDR2 SVGIG (reference sequence). V was clipped by 1 base and J by 7 bases, with 10 bases between them. Full variable domain (remainder filled in from reference TRBV30 and TRBJ1-1): SQTIHQWPATLVQPVGSPLSLECTVEGTSNPNLYWYRQAAGRGLQLLFYSVGIGQISSEVPQNLSASRPQDRQFILSSKKLLLSDSGFYLCAWSGHSVEAFFGQGTRLTVV.

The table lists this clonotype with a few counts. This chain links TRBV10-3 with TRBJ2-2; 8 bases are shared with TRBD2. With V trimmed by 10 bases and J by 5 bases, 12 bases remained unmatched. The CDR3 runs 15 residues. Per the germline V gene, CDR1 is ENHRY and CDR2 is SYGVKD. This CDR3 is CATGGADRGTGELFF. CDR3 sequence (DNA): TGTGCCACGGGGGGGGCAGATCGAGGGACCGGGGAGCTGTTTTTT.

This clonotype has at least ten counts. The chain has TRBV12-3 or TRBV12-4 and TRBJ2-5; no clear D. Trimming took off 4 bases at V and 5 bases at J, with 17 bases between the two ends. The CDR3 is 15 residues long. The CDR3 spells CASSSYSEPVETQYF. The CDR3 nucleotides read TGTGCCAGCAGTTCGTACAGCGAACCCGTCGAGACCCAGTACTTC.

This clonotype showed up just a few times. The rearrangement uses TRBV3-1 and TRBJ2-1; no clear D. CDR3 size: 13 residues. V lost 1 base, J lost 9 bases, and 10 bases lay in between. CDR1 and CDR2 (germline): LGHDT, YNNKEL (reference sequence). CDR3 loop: CASSQVPGSEQFF. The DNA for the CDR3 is TGTGCCAGCAGCCAAGTTCCCGGCAGTGAGCAGTTCTTC.

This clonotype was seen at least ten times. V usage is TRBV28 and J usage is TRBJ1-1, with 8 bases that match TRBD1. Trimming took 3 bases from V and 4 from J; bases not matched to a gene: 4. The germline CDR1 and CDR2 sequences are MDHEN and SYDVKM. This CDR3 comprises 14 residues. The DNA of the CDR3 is TGTGCCAGCAGTTTCCCAGGGGGCGGCACTGAAGCTTTCTTT. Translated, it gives CASSFPGGGTEAFF.

The CDR3 sequence: CASSLQQGRDSPLHF. The CDR3 nucleotides are TGTGCCAGCAGCCTGCAACAGGGGAGGGACTCACCCCTCCACTTT. V usage is TRBV5-4 and J usage is TRBJ1-6; TRBD1 matches at 7 bases. CDR1 is SGHNT and CDR2 is YYREEE in the germline V gene (reference sequence). Trimming at V came to 4 bases and at J to 10 bases, leaving 11 bases not matched to a gene. The CDR3 loop spans 15 amino acids.

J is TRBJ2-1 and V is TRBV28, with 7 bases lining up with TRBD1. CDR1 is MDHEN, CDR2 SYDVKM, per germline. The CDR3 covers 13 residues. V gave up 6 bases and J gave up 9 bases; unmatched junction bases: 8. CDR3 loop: CASRTRGFGEQFF. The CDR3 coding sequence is TGTGCCAGCAGGACCAGGGGGTTCGGTGAGCAGTTCTTC.

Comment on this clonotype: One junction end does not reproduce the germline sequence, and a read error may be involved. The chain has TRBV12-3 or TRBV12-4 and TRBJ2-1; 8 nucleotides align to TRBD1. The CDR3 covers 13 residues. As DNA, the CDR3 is TGTGCCAGCAGTAAAGGCCCCCGGACAGGGTCGTCCTTC. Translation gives CASSKGPRTGSSF.

CDR3: CASSLASGFPDLNTEAFF. The CDR3 coding sequence is TGTGCCAGCAGCTTAGCCTCCGGTTTTCCGGACTTGAACACTGAAGCTTTCTTT. The chain joins TRBV7-9 to TRBJ1-1; D is unresolved. The CDR3 spans 18 residues. The ends were cut back, 0 bases at V and 0 bases at J, with 17 bases in the middle. Germline-derived CDR1 and CDR2 are SEHNR and FQNEAQ (reference sequence).